The TCR beta chain under discussion was sequenced for a study of molecular identifiers for immune sequencing clone quantification. Study in general: Naive CD8 RNA (around 20,000 or 100,000 cells) was divided into five aliquots, with four sequenced. Whole-study results and caveats: Spiked Jurkat TCR RNA equivalent to one cell reportedly surfaced among about a million naive cells. Clonotypes topping 20 RNA copies carried over 97% of effector molecules but under 1% of naive ones.

This CDR3 is 13 amino acids long. Trimming removed 3 bases at V and 8 bases at J, with 14 bases between. Germline V gene sequence: CDR1 SGHDT, CDR2 YYEEEE. This clonotype was recorded at least ten times. Its target is not known. Isolation of naive CD8 T cells was achieved by sorting on a CD8+CD4-CCR7+CD45RA+ phenotype. TCRdb independently ran MiXCR on the PCR reads; one entry per CDR3 protein. This sample yields about 330,000 distinct CDR3 sequences, of which roughly 23% are seen a single time; around 0.76% belongs to the top ten. Sequenced input: naive CD8+ T cells from blood, with Jurkat cell RNA spiked in. Subset given: FACS-sorted CD8+CD4-CCR7+CD45RA+ naive T cells. This sequence originates from a human donor in good health. Some libraries in this study had Jurkat cell RNA spiked in. The chain links TRBV5-6 to TRBJ1-1; D not resolved. Written as DNA, the CDR3 is TGTGCCAGCAGCTGGGGAGTACCGGGGGAAGCTTTCTTT. Protein: CASSWGVPGEAFF.